Sequencing of this T cell receptor beta chain was carried out in a study of breast tumors, draining lymph nodes, adjacent tissues. Breast cancer patients provided tissue from their axillary draining lymph nodes. TCRdb itself ran the multiplex PCR reads through MiXCR, one entry per CDR3 protein. The table records 190,000 or so distinct CDR3 sequences, approximately 30% of them present only once. V was cut by 2 bases and J by 6 bases, with 17 bases left in between. Germline CDR1 and CDR2: SGHRS and YFSETQ. The CDR3 is made up of 15 amino acids. Source material: axillary lymph node tissue. This sequence joins TRBV5-1 and TRBJ1-2, with D possibly being TRBD1 (5 bases). The source of this sequence is a female donor with breast cancer. Some clones in this sample may be carry-over from other donors' samples. CDR3 sequence: CASSFSTGTGNGYTF. The CDR3, as DNA: TGCGCCAGCAGCTTTAGTACTGGGACCGGGAATGGCTACACCTTC.